This T cell receptor beta chain was sequenced during a study of blood T cell repertoires in COVID-19. As for the study in general: Whether acute or convalescent, the COVID-19 samples came from the United States, Italy and Spain. Sources were T cells, B-cell-depleted T cells, or PBMCs; the material itself was cDNA or gDNA.

Original processing notes: Estimation of nucleated cell counts relied on the amplification of reference gene primers. Sequencing was performed with immunoSEQ multiplex PCR; in TCRdb, only in-frame clones are kept and a portion is missing. That table gives V, J and clone size, and the DNA gave D and trimming. The table has approximately 110,000 clones, roughly two thirds seen once. The germline V gene encodes CDR1 SGDLS and CDR2 YYNGEE. The V gene end was trimmed by 4 bases and the J gene end by 4 bases; junction bases not matched to a gene: 5. The CDR3 has 16 residues. The sample holds one count of this clone.

Source material: peripheral blood. The origin of this receptor is a man older than 75 with acute or convalescent COVID-19. J is TRBJ2-2 and V is TRBV9; 12 bases are shared with TRBD2. The CDR3 region is CASSPGLAGTTGELFF. For the CDR3, the DNA is TGTGCCAGCAGCCCCGGACTAGCGGGGACCACCGGGGAGCTGTTTTTT.